This T cell receptor beta chain is from a study of blood T cell repertoires in COVID-19. Study at large: Samples representing acute and convalescent COVID-19 were sourced from the United States, Italy and Spain. PBMCs, B-cell-depleted T cells, or T cells were the source of the cDNA or gDNA that made up the material.

Germline CDR1 and CDR2: SGHTS and YDEGEE. V was trimmed by 0 bases and J by 7 bases, leaving 14 bases between them. The CDR3 covers 15 residues. Per the study methods: Estimation of nucleated cell counts relied on the amplification of reference gene primers. Profiled with immunoSEQ multiplex PCR; TCRdb holds only in-frame clones, not every one. V, J and clone size derive from that table, while D and trimming were established from the DNA sequence. Here the sample spans 95,000 to 100,000 clones, around 87% being singletons. The TCR sequence derives from a woman aged 25 to 39 with acute or convalescent COVID-19. The chain joins TRBV5-8 to TRBJ1-5; D is possibly TRBD1 (6 bases). The specimen was peripheral blood. Here the CDR3 reads CASSLVTGTEQPQHF. The CDR3 DNA reads TGTGCCAGCAGCTTGGTAACAGGGACCGAGCAGCCCCAGCATTTT.